This TCR beta chain derives from a study of T cells in Graves' hyperthyroidism and ophthalmopathy. Points from the study as a whole: Blood held most thyroid clonotypes expanded above 0.001 frequency.

Using RNA transcripts as the source, TCR beta CDR3 regions were amplified. With the HTBI primer set, the TCR CDR3 went through a first round of RT-PCR. TCRdb re-called the multiplex PCR reads through MiXCR, storing one row per CDR3 protein. The sample lists around 620,000 distinct CDR3 sequences, about 43% occurring once. As concerns this clonotype: Its antigen is currently unknown.

V shed 6 bases and J shed 0 bases, with 9 bases lying between them. The CDR3 runs 15 residues. Germline V gives CDR1 ENHRY, CDR2 SYGVKD. Patients showing uncontrolled infection, other autoimmune disease, pregnancy or lactation were ineligible. The rearrangement uses TRBV10-3 and TRBJ2-6, with D possibly matching TRBD1 (6 bases). Sample: peripheral blood or thyroid tissue (not recorded which). This clonotype was sampled from an adult woman with Graves' disease, either hyperthyroidism or ophthalmopathy (not recorded which). CDR3 DNA: TGTGCCATCAGCTACAGGGACTCTGGGGCCAACGTCCTGACTTTC. It specifies CAISYRDSGANVLTF.